Included here is one TCR beta chain sequence, with context. This sample was taken from a study of blood T cell repertoires in COVID-19. Study at large: Researchers got acute and convalescent COVID-19 samples from the United States, Italy and Spain.

The CDR3 totals 15 residues. The germline V gene encodes CDR1 LGHDT and CDR2 YNNKEL (reference sequence). V lost 6 bases, J lost 3 bases, and 15 bases lay in between. Under the authors' procedure: Amplification from reference gene primers served as the basis for estimated nucleated cell counts. Some clones are missing from TCRdb's copy, which holds only in-frame ones; the method was immunoSEQ multiplex PCR. D and trimming come from the DNA, and the V and J calls and clone size come from that table. The table shows about 98,000 clones, with about 81% occurring only once. The specimen sequenced was peripheral blood. This sequence joins TRBV3-1 (or the pseudogene TRBV3-2) and TRBJ1-5, with D uncertain. This TCR was recovered from a man between 60 and 70 years old with acute or convalescent COVID-19. CDR3 residues: CASSPGGTYNQPQHF. CDR3 coding DNA: TGTGCCAGCAGTCCAGGAGGCACCTACAATCAGCCCCAGCATTTT.